The 26 T cell receptor beta chains in this list originate from one sample, sequenced in a study of cytomegalovirus exposure and HLA in healthy donors. Libraries were prepared by immunoSEQ multiplex PCR; TCRdb keeps only in-frame clonotypes and omits some of them. Of 120,000 or so clones listed, 88% were seen once; the top ten hold more than 1.5%. Input material: PBMCs. These receptors originate from a man younger than 35 in good health and CMV-seronegative.

The chain joins TRBV6-5 to TRBJ2-2, with TRBD1 identical over 8 bases. With V trimmed by 7 bases and J by 6 bases, 4 bases remained unmatched. This CDR3 contains 13 residues. Germline V CDR1 and CDR2: MNHEY, SVGAGI. The CDR3 DNA reads TGTGCCAGCAAAGGACAGGGTCCCGGGGAGCTGTTTTTT. It encodes CASKGQGPGELFF.

V usage is TRBV27 and J usage is TRBJ1-5; D unresolved. The CDR3 is made up of 13 amino acids. Germline loops: CDR1 MNHEY, CDR2 SMNVEV (reference sequence). V was shortened by 8 bases and J by 6 bases, with 14 bases between the two germline ends. The CDR3 protein is CASQENLGQPQHF. Written as DNA, the CDR3 is TGTGCCAGCCAAGAGAACCTCGGTCAGCCCCAGCATTTT.

The CDR3 is CASSSTLGVDYGYTF. The CDR3 coding sequence is TGTGCCAGCAGTTCCACCCTAGGGGTTGACTATGGCTACACCTTC. The chain recombines TRBV6-6 with TRBJ1-2; TRBD1 is a possible D gene (5 bases). The CDR3 contains 15 residues. Between the trimmed V and J ends, which lost 4 bases and 3 bases, there was a span of 15 bases. CDR1 MNHNY and CDR2 SVGAGI come from the germline V gene (reference sequence).

The J gene is TRBJ1-5, the V gene TRBV11-2; D not resolved. Germline V CDR1 and CDR2: SGHAT, FQNNGV. The germline V and J ends were trimmed by 0 bases and 1 base, with 4 bases remaining between them. CDR3 length: 14 amino acids. The chain's CDR3 is CASSLDRSNQPQHF. CDR3 in DNA: TGTGCCAGCAGCTTAGACAGGAGCAATCAGCCCCAGCATTTT.

This clone was detected only a few times. V gene TRBV6-4 combines with J gene TRBJ2-2; D unclear. Germline loops: CDR1 MRHNA, CDR2 SNTAGT. V was shortened by 6 bases and J by 0 bases, with 11 bases between the two germline ends. CDR3 length equals 15 residues. CDR3 loop: CASSPQDTNTGELFF. CDR3 nucleotides: TGTGCCAGCAGCCCTCAGGATACGAACACCGGGGAGCTGTTTTTT.

The chain couples TRBV11-3 to TRBJ2-1, with TRBD2 identical over 12 bases. Per the germline V gene, CDR1 is SGHNT and CDR2 is YENEEA. CDR3 length: 18 residues. The V and J ends lost 5 bases and 3 bases, in that order; junction bases with no gene match: 11. Written as DNA, the CDR3 is TGTGCCAGCAGCCCCAGAATTACTAGCGGGAGGTACTACAATGAGCAGTTCTTC. The encoded protein is CASSPRITSGRYYNEQFF.

The genes are TRBV25-1 and TRBJ2-1; 10 positions agree with TRBD2. CDR1 and CDR2 (germline): MGHDK, SYGVNS. The J segment lost 8 bases and the V segment lost 4 bases, leaving 5 bases of the junction unmatched. This CDR3 has 14 amino acids. As DNA, the CDR3 is TGTGCCAGCAGTGTTGCTAGCGGGAGCTATGAGCAGTTCTTC. Its protein is CASSVASGSYEQFF.

The chain is built from TRBV19 and TRBJ1-5, with 8 bases fitting TRBD1. CDR3 size: 18 residues. Germline V gives CDR1 LNHDA, CDR2 SQIVND (reference sequence). Losses at the gene ends were 3 bases for V and 6 bases for J; bases not matched to a gene: 16. This chain's CDR3 is CASSIYGAGRGRIQPQHF. The CDR3 DNA sequence: TGTGCCAGTAGTATTTATGGGGCCGGCAGGGGGCGGATTCAGCCCCAGCATTTT.

Here the CDR3 DNA reads TGTGCCAGCAGTCCCTACAGCATTCTCTCTGGAAACACCATATATTTT. Encoded protein: CASSPYSILSGNTIYF. V gene TRBV27 combines with J gene TRBJ1-3; D is unresolved. V was cut by 5 bases and J by 0 bases, with 14 bases left in between. The CDR3 runs to 16 residues. In germline, CDR1 is MNHEY, CDR2 SMNVEV (reference sequence).

The chain has TRBV28 and TRBJ1-2; weak D call: TRBD1 (5 bases). This CDR3 spans 14 amino acids. The ends were cut back, 6 bases at V and 8 bases at J, with 19 bases in the middle. The germline CDR1 and CDR2 sequences are MDHEN and SYDVKM. The CDR3 nucleotides read TGTGCCAGCAGACCCGGGGGAAACGGTATCGGCTACACCTTC. It specifies CASRPGGNGIGYTF.

The chain joins TRBV6-6 to TRBJ1-4; TRBD1 might be the D (6 bases). The CDR3 length is 14 residues. Trimming took off 5 bases at V and 10 bases at J, with 17 bases between the two ends. The V gene's germline CDR1 is MNHNY and CDR2 SVGAGI (reference sequence). CDR3 residues: CASSKGTEGGKLFF. DNA for the CDR3: TGTGCCAGCAGTAAAGGGACGGAAGGGGGAAAACTGTTTTTT.

The chain joins TRBV18 to TRBJ1-1; tentative D call: TRBD1 (5 bases). Per germline, CDR1 KGHSH and CDR2 LQKENI. CDR3 length: 15 residues. Deletions cut 6 bases from V and 5 bases from J, with 19 bases between. CDR3 nucleotides: TGTGCCAGCTCGGCCGACAGCGCCTCGTGGACTGAAGCTTTCTTT. Translated: CASSADSASWTEAFF.

For this clone: At one boundary the junction diverges from the germline segment, which might be a read error. V usage is TRBV28 and J usage is TRBJ1-2; D unclear. The CDR3 loop spans 13 amino acids. The V gene's germline CDR1 is MDHEN and CDR2 SYDVKM. The CDR3 spells CASSSDIRYGYTF. As DNA, the CDR3 is TGTGCCAGCAGCTCAGACATAAGATATGGCTACACTTTC.

This clone was seen a single time. The J gene is TRBJ1-4, the V gene TRBV6-5; D not certain. V was trimmed by 6 bases and J by 0 bases, leaving 11 bases between them. The CDR3 runs 15 residues. Germline V gene lookup returns CDR1 MNHEY and CDR2 SVGAGI. CDR3: CASSPAGATNEKLFF. CDR3 coding DNA: TGTGCCAGCAGCCCCGCGGGAGCAACTAATGAAAAACTGTTTTTT.

The chain has TRBV7-2 and TRBJ2-3; 9 nucleotides agree with TRBD1. The CDR3 has 14 residues. Trimming removed 3 bases from V and 4 bases from J; junction bases left unmatched: 2. Germline CDR1 and CDR2: SGHTA and FQGNSA. The CDR3, as DNA: TGTGCCAGCAGCTTTTGGACAGGGGCAGATACGCAGTATTTT. Translating it yields CASSFWTGADTQYF.

The V gene is TRBV28, the J gene TRBJ2-1; tentative D call: TRBD1 (5 bases). The germline gives CDR1 MDHEN, CDR2 SYDVKM. The V gene lost 8 bases and the J gene lost 1 base, with 12 bases spanning the gap. CDR3 size: 14 residues. DNA for the CDR3: TGTGCCAGCCAGTCAGACAGATCCTACAATGAGCAGTTCTTC. Encoded protein: CASQSDRSYNEQFF. Combining the CDR3 with reference TRBV28 and TRBJ2-1 gives the whole variable domain DVKVTQSSRYLVKRTGEKVFLECVQDMDHENMFWYRQDPGLGLRLIYFSYDVKMKEKGDIPEGYSVSREKKERFSLILESASTNQTSMYLCASQSDRSYNEQFFGPGTRLTVL.

This clone was seen only a few times. V usage is TRBV10-1 and J usage is TRBJ1-1; 9 nucleotides match TRBD1. The junction had 3 bases not matched to a gene; V was cut back by 3 bases and J by 1 base. The CDR3 has 15 amino acids. The germline V gene has CDR1 WNHNN and CDR2 SYGVQD (reference sequence). CDR3 protein: CASSDGDRENTEAFF. For the CDR3, the DNA is TGCGCCAGCAGTGATGGGGACAGGGAGAACACTGAAGCTTTCTTT.

J is TRBJ2-1 and V is TRBV7-9, with TRBD2 matching 9 bases. After removal of 5 bases from V and 4 bases from J, the junction contained 3 bases not matched to a gene. This CDR3 has 14 amino acids. The germline CDR1 and CDR2 sequences are SEHNR and FQNEAQ (reference sequence). The CDR3 DNA follows: TGTGCCAGCAGCAGACTAGCGGTGTACAATGAGCAGTTCTTC. Translating it yields CASSRLAVYNEQFF.

The gene calls are TRBV29-1 and TRBJ2-5; D perhaps matches TRBD1 (6 bases). The CDR3 consists of 13 residues. The V and J ends lost 1 base and 7 bases respectively, with 13 bases between them. Per germline, CDR1 SQVTM and CDR2 ANQGSEA. CDR3 residues: CSVEAGAHRTQYF. The CDR3 DNA reads TGCAGCGTTGAAGCAGGGGCCCATAGGACCCAGTACTTC. Variable domain in full (rest from reference TRBV29-1 and TRBJ2-5): SAVISQKPSRDICQRGTSLTIQCQVDSQVTMMFWYRQQPGQSLTLIATANQGSEATYESGFVIDKFPISRPNLTFSTLTVSNMSPEDSSIYLCSVEAGAHRTQYFGPGTRLLVL.

The gene calls are TRBV28 and TRBJ2-7; 8 bases fit TRBD2. CDR3 length: 15 amino acids. CDR1 and CDR2 from the germline V gene are MDHEN and SYDVKM. V trimming: 3 bases; J trimming: 0 bases; junction bases outside the gene matches: 4. The CDR3 sequence: CASSFSGTGSYEQYF. The CDR3 DNA is TGTGCCAGCAGTTTTAGCGGGACGGGCTCCTACGAGCAGTACTTC.

The chain employs TRBV6-1 and TRBJ2-1, with 9 positions matching TRBD1. The length of the CDR3 is 16 residues. Trimming took 4 bases from V and 2 from J; bases not matched to a gene: 6. Germline CDR1 MNHNS, CDR2 SASEGT. CDR3 in DNA: TGTGCCAGCAGTGGTGGACAGGGGTCGACCTACAATGAGCAGTTCTTC. This gives the protein CASSGGQGSTYNEQFF.

V is TRBV4-1 and J is TRBJ1-1; D is perhaps TRBD1 (5 bases). Trimming pared 3 bases from V and 5 bases from J, leaving 22 bases between. This CDR3 has 17 amino acids. Germline CDR1 and CDR2: MGHRA and YSYEKL. The CDR3 DNA reads as TGCGCCAGCAGCCAGTCTTGGGGGGACCCTGAGAAGACTGAAGCTTTCTTT. As protein: CASSQSWGDPEKTEAFF.

The V and J genes are TRBV28 and TRBJ2-7; TRBD1 matches at 7 bases. V was clipped by 5 bases and J by 4 bases; unmatched bases: 14. The CDR3 extends over 16 amino acids. CDR1 and CDR2 (germline): MDHEN, SYDVKM. The CDR3 sequence: CASSDTRDRSLYEQYF. The CDR3 bases are TGTGCCAGCAGTGATACCCGGGACAGAAGTTTGTACGAGCAGTACTTC.

The V and J genes are TRBV19 and TRBJ1-1, with 9 bases aligning to TRBD1. V dropped 2 bases and J dropped 3; count of bases not matched to a gene: 4. The germline gives CDR1 LNHDA, CDR2 SQIVND (reference sequence). This CDR3 region has 15 residues. This CDR3 reads CASSIWGQGHTEAFF. The CDR3 region has the DNA TGTGCCAGTAGTATATGGGGACAGGGACACACTGAAGCTTTCTTT. Using reference TRBV19 and TRBJ1-1 for the parts outside the CDR3, the full variable domain is DGGITQSPKYLFRKEGQNVTLSCEQNLNHDAMYWYRQDPGQGLRLIYYSQIVNDFQKGDIAEGYSVSREKKESFPLTVTSAQKNPTAFYLCASSIWGQGHTEAFFGQGTRLTVV.

The chain is built from TRBV5-4 and TRBJ2-1; D perhaps matches TRBD1 (6 bases). Per the germline V gene, CDR1 is SGHNT and CDR2 is YYREEE (reference sequence). The CDR3 has 17 amino acids. Between the trimmed V and J ends, which lost 0 bases and 4 bases, there was a span of 17 bases. The CDR3: CASSLVLGRGIYNEQFF. CDR3 sequence (DNA): TGTGCCAGCAGCTTGGTTCTAGGTAGGGGGATTTACAATGAGCAGTTCTTC.

CDR3 region: CASNSGQGYYEQYF. The DNA for the CDR3 is TGTGCCAGTAACTCGGGACAGGGTTACTACGAGCAGTACTTC. The chain combines TRBV19 with TRBJ2-7; TRBD1 aligns across 9 bases. Germline V gene lookup returns CDR1 LNHDA and CDR2 SQIVND (reference sequence). J gave up 3 bases and V 7 bases, and 7 bases lay outside the gene matches. The CDR3 runs 14 residues.